Listed below are T cell receptor beta chains from one sample, sequenced in a study of blood T cell repertoires in COVID-19. Method: immunoSEQ multiplex PCR; TCRdb's copy keeps in-frame clones and lacks some. The table has roughly 100,000 clones, more than 80% seen once. Sequences were obtained from peripheral blood. The origin of the receptors is a human donor in a cohort sampled during active COVID-19. The CDR3 runs from the conserved cysteine through the conserved F or W. Fields, in order: V gene, clone size, J gene, D gene, CDR3 protein, CDR3 DNA. The D gene is left open where the match is weak. Size is stated for part of the rows, as once, few or many counts, or as a class when the clone is expanded.

TRBV19	once	TRBJ2-1	TRBD1	CASRHAGTGALNEQFF	TGTGCCAGTAGACACGCCGGGACAGGGGCCCTTAATGAGCAGTTCTTC
TRBV9	.	TRBJ1-2	.	CASSVDGDYGYTF	TGTGCCAGCAGCGTAGACGGGGACTATGGCTACACCTTC
TRBV12-5	.	TRBJ1-1	.	CASGLFLAEAFF	TGTGCTAGTGGTTTGTTTCTCGCTGAAGCTTTCTTT
TRBV19	.	TRBJ2-5	.	CASSISLARVGETQYF	TGTGCCAGTAGTATATCCCTGGCCAGGGTCGGTGAGACCCAGTACTTC
TRBV6-6	.	TRBJ1-2	TRBD1	CASSSQGAHGYTF	TGTGCCAGCAGTTCCCAGGGGGCGCATGGCTACACCTTC
TRBV20-1	.	TRBJ2-5	.	CSAEQETQYF	TGCAGTGCGGAGCAAGAGACCCAGTACTTC
TRBV10-3	.	TRBJ2-7	TRBD2	CAIRETSGGAYEQYF	TGTGCCATCAGGGAGACTAGCGGGGGGGCCTACGAGCAGTACTTC
TRBV6-6	.	TRBJ1-1	.	CASSPPGILNTEAFF	TGTGCCAGCAGTCCCCCCGGGATTTTGAACACTGAAGCTTTCTTT
TRBV4-3	.	TRBJ1-2	.	CASSQDEAVRSYTF	TGCGCCAGCAGCCAAGATGAGGCGGTACGAAGCTACACCTTC
TRBV6-5	few	TRBJ1-2	.	CASIGGHGTYGYTF	TGTGCCAGCATAGGGGGACACGGAACATATGGCTACACCTTC
TRBV7-2	.	TRBJ2-6	TRBD1	CASSATGIPSGANVLTF	TGTGCCAGCAGCGCGACAGGGATACCCTCTGGGGCCAACGTCCTGACTTTC
TRBV5-1	.	TRBJ1-2	TRBD1	CASSFRQGGYGYTF	TGCGCCAGCAGCTTTAGACAGGGGGGCTATGGCTACACCTTC
TRBV9	.	TRBJ2-5	.	CASSVGPGRETQYF	TGTGCCAGCAGCGTAGGCCCGGGGAGGGAGACCCAGTACTTC
TRBV6-6	.	TRBJ1-6	TRBD1	CASSTNRGTRNSPLHF	TGTGCCAGCAGTACTAACAGGGGGACGAGGAATTCACCCCTCCACTTT
TRBV7-9	many	TRBJ1-4	TRBD1	CASSPQDRAGEKLFF	TGTGCCAGCAGCCCCCAGGACAGGGCGGGTGAAAAACTGTTTTTT
TRBV12-3/TRBV12-4	.	TRBJ1-2	TRBD1	CASSRDRVYGYTF	TGTGCCAGCAGCCGGGACAGGGTATATGGCTACACCTTC
TRBV29-1	.	TRBJ1-1	TRBD1	CSVRRGPGATEAFF	TGCAGCGTTCGAAGGGGGCCGGGGGCCACTGAAGCTTTCTTT
TRBV6-6	.	TRBJ2-7	.	CASSYTQGTYEQYF	TGTGCCAGCAGTTACACACAGGGTACCTACGAGCAGTACTTC
TRBV10-3	few	TRBJ2-7	.	CATRGVYEQYF	TGTGCCACCAGAGGGGTCTACGAGCAGTACTTC
TRBV18	.	TRBJ2-7	TRBD1	CASSPRTGGYEQYF	TGTGCCAGCTCACCCCGGACAGGGGGCTACGAGCAGTACTTC
TRBV3-1/TRBV3-2	once	TRBJ1-5	.	CASSRGDNNQPQHF	TGTGCCAGCAGCCGCGGGGATAACAATCAGCCCCAGCATTTT
TRBV6-1	.	TRBJ2-1	.	CASSEVMGLPRDEQFF	TGTGCCAGCAGTGAAGTCATGGGACTGCCTCGCGATGAGCAGTTCTTC
TRBV5-4	.	TRBJ2-5	.	CASSLLVGGAHQETQYF	TGTGCCAGCAGCTTATTGGTAGGAGGGGCGCACCAAGAGACCCAGTACTTC
TRBV7-3	once	TRBJ2-2	.	CASSQSSTGELFF	TGTGCCAGCAGCCAGTCAAGCACCGGGGAGCTGTTTTTT
TRBV7-9	.	TRBJ2-1	.	CASIEGAYNEQFF	TGTGCCAGCATCGAGGGGGCCTACAATGAGCAGTTCTTC
TRBV5-5	.	TRBJ2-7	TRBD2	CASSLAGDYKQYF	TGTGCCAGCAGCTTGGCCGGGGACTATAAGCAGTACTTC
TRBV29-1	once	TRBJ1-1	.	CSVGRGLGNTEAFF	TGCAGCGTGGGGCGTGGGCTTGGGAACACTGAAGCTTTCTTT
TRBV5-1	.	TRBJ1-3	.	CASSSGTQIRNTIYF	TGCGCCAGCAGCTCGGGGACACAAATAAGAAACACCATATATTTT
TRBV5-1	once	TRBJ1-4	TRBD1	CASSRVQGTGEKLFF	TGCGCCAGCAGCCGGGTACAGGGGACAGGGGAAAAACTGTTTTTT
TRBV3-1/TRBV3-2	.	TRBJ1-2	.	CASSQDGAGPYGYTF	TGTGCCAGCAGCCAAGATGGGGCCGGACCCTATGGCTACACCTTC
TRBV18	.	TRBJ1-2	TRBD1	CASSPPGTGLYGYTF	TGTGCCAGCTCACCACCCGGGACAGGGCTCTATGGCTACACCTTC
TRBV29-1	.	TRBJ2-5	.	CSALGLKETQYF	TGCAGCGCCCTGGGACTTAAAGAGACCCAGTACTTC
TRBV6-5	.	TRBJ2-3	.	CASWYERVTDTQYF	TGTGCCAGCTGGTACGAGCGGGTGACAGATACGCAGTATTTT
TRBV27	.	TRBJ1-1	.	CASSPSHMNTEAFF	TGTGCCAGCAGCCCCTCCCACATGAACACTGAAGCTTTCTTT
TRBV29-1	.	TRBJ2-2	TRBD1	CSATPGQGGTGELFF	TGCAGCGCGACACCGGGACAGGGGGGTACCGGGGAGCTGTTTTTT